These T cell receptor beta chains were read from a single sample in a study of T cell responses to AZD1222 COVID-19 vaccine. The repertoire was sequenced with immunoSEQ multiplex PCR; TCRdb's copy has only in-frame clones and lacks some. The table lists fewer than 95,000 clones, about nine tenths of them singletons. The input for sequencing was peripheral blood, taken 28 days after the second AZD1222 dose. The receptor set was obtained from an adult who received the AZD1222 COVID-19 vaccine. The CDR3 runs from the conserved cysteine through the conserved F or W. A D gene is named only where the DNA matches it firmly. Clone sizes are given selectively: once, few, many, or a class where the clone is expanded.

j_call v_call clone_size d_call cdr3_nt cdr3_aa
TRBJ2-3 TRBV5-4 . . TGTGCCAGCAGCTTGGCGGGTAGGGGCAGGGCAGATACGCAGTATTTT CASSLAGRGRADTQYF
TRBJ2-1 TRBV2 once . TGTGCCAGCACCCCCCGTGTGGGGGCGTACAATGAGCAGTTCTTC CASTPRVGAYNEQFF
TRBJ1-1 TRBV6-5 . . TGTGCCAGCAGTTACTCGAGTTTTGAAAACACTGAAGCTTTCTTT CASSYSSFENTEAFF
TRBJ2-7 TRBV11-3 once . TGTGCCAGCAGCTTGGCCGGGAGCCCGGCGTACGAGCAGTACTTC CASSLAGSPAYEQYF
TRBJ1-1 TRBV7-9 . . TGTGCCAGCAGCTTATCCCCTGGGGATGAAGCTTTCTTT CASSLSPGDEAFF
TRBJ2-1 TRBV11-3 . TRBD2 TGTGCCAGCAGATTACTAGCGGGGTTCCTCAGTGAGCAGTTCTTC CASRLLAGFLSEQFF
TRBJ1-3 TRBV7-2 . . TGTGCCAGCAGCTTAGTTGGTACCGACTCTGGAAACACCATATATTTT CASSLVGTDSGNTIYF
TRBJ2-2 TRBV27 once TRBD1 TGTGCCAGCAGTTTAAGGACAGGGGACACCGGGGAGCTGTTTTTT CASSLRTGDTGELFF
TRBJ1-4 TRBV5-1 . TRBD1 TGCGCCAGCAGCGCGAGGGCCCAGGGGGCAACTAATGAAAAACTGTTTTTT CASSARAQGATNEKLFF
TRBJ1-5 TRBV15 . . TGTGCCACCAGCAGAGCACCCCAGCCCTCCCAGCCCCAGCATTTT CATSRAPQPSQPQHF
TRBJ2-3 TRBV7-9 . . TGTGCCGTCCCCCAAGATACGCAGTATTTT CAVPQDTQYF
TRBJ1-4 TRBV2 . TRBD1 TGTGCCAGCAGCCCGACAGGGATCGGCGAAAAACTGTTTTTT CASSPTGIGEKLFF
TRBJ1-1 TRBV4-1 . TRBD1 TGCGCCAGCTCGGGGGAGGGACAGTTCTCCTATTTTAACACTGAAGCTTTCTTT CASSGEGQFSYFNTEAFF
TRBJ2-7 TRBV5-4 . . TGTGCCAGCACCAACTACTTCGAGCAGTACTTC CASTNYFEQYF
TRBJ1-2 TRBV6-5 . . TGTGCCAGCAGCCCCTCGGCGCCTTATGGCTACACCTTC CASSPSAPYGYTF
TRBJ2-2 TRBV7-2 . . TGTGCCAGCAGCTTAATGGGACCCGGCGCCGGGGAGCTGTTTTTT CASSLMGPGAGELFF
TRBJ1-1 TRBV5-6 . . TGTGCCAGCAGCTTGCAGGGGAACACTGAAGCTTTCTTT CASSLQGNTEAFF
TRBJ2-3 TRBV11-3 . . TGTGCCAGCAGCTTAGTGGGCGTGTGGGGCACAGATACGCAGTATTTT CASSLVGVWGTDTQYF